This TCR beta chain was observed in a study of T cell responses to AZD1222 COVID-19 vaccine. Broader study findings: Researchers report vaccine-associated CD4 TCRs spanning spike, with dominance at 160-218 and 743-854. The donor cohort was predominantly white British with a female majority, and clonal diversity may have been underestimated.

Comment on this clone: The antigen is not known.

The CDR3 loop spans 15 amino acids. V was shortened by 1 base and J by 5 bases, with 11 bases between the two germline ends. In germline, CDR1 is KGHSH, CDR2 LQKENI. This table comes from immunoSEQ multiplex PCR, and its TCRdb copy is limited to in-frame clones, with some not included. The repertoire has roughly 190,000 clones, more than 80% of them found once; the top ten carry approximately 4%. This specimen consisted of peripheral blood, obtained 28 days after the second dose of the MenACWY control vaccine. The chain combines TRBV18 with TRBJ1-4; D is possibly TRBD1 (6 bases). The receptor was derived from an adult who received the MenACWY meningococcal vaccine as a control. The CDR3 region is CASSPLDRQNEKLFF. CDR3 coding DNA: TGTGCCAGCTCACCACTTGACAGGCAAAATGAAAAACTGTTTTTT.